The following is a TCR beta chain sequence with its context. The data originate from a study of T cell responses to AZD1222 COVID-19 vaccine. Some clones are missing from TCRdb's copy, which holds only in-frame ones; the method was immunoSEQ multiplex PCR. Here the sample spans 70,000 to 95,000 clones, about 90% being singletons. The germline V gene encodes CDR1 SGHVS and CDR2 FNYEAQ. V dropped 5 bases and J dropped 9; count of bases not matched to a gene: 11. The CDR3 runs to 15 residues. The TCR comes from an adult who received the AZD1222 COVID-19 vaccine. The material was peripheral blood, obtained 28 days after the second AZD1222 dose. The chain combines TRBV7-6 with TRBJ2-7, with 12 bases lining up with TRBD1. CDR3 DNA sequence: TGTGCCAGCAGCCACCCGGGACAGGGGGCGTCCGGGCAGTACTTC. Its protein is CASSHPGQGASGQYF.